This T cell receptor (beta chain) was captured in a study of T cell clonotyping in hematopoietic cell transplantation (dated by TCRdb to 2020 to 2022). As for the study more broadly: In the study, 135 blood samples were gathered from 35 consecutive transplant recipients and their related donors. Patients were recruited between 2015 and 2017 and followed until September 2020 or death.

On this clone: Its antigen remains undetermined. No much larger clonotype is one base removed from it; base qualities were not supplied.

On the study overall, not on this receptor specifically: The sample size was limited and the cells went unsorted, which meant the CD4 and CD8 repertoire contributions could not be told apart. Recipient repertoires showed only a small fraction of overlap with donor repertoires, and over 95% appeared de novo at the given depth. Donor and pretransplant recipient Inverse Simpson Index values predicted broader posttransplant TCR repertoire diversity. After transplant, TCR diversity in recipients dropped, and pathologically expanded clonotypes increased progressively from day 30 to day 180.

V is shortened by 6 bases, J by 1 base, and the region joining them spans 13 bases. Including cysteine and phenylalanine, the CDR3 has 14 amino acids. Only the CDR3 DNA is retained, 42 bases long and in frame from the first base. The germline V gene (reference sequence) sets CDR1 to LNHDA and CDR2 to SQIVND. The immunoSEQ assay, a bias-controlled multiplex PCR using V- and J-specific primers, was used to amplify TCR beta CDR3 regions from genomic DNA. A second PCR step added a proprietary barcode and Illumina adapter sequences to the CDR3 amplicons. CDR3 libraries were sequenced on an Illumina MiSeq instrument. Per the original workflow: Export and quality control were done with immunoSEQ Analyzer 3.0, while downstream analyses used R Bioconductor and Immunarch. Only productive rearrangements in the normalized downsampled data set were used to calculate repertoire metrics. In the normalized cohort, a clonotype counted as pathologically expanded if the clonotype was larger than 5 templates. The Inverse Simpson Index was used to measure repertoire diversity. To capture all clonotypes, CMV-specificity analyses were performed on the non-normalized data set. TCRdb carries this immuneACCESS record with in-frame sequences only. Its versions omit some clonotypes, under half of them owing to an unresolved V gene in the studies checked, with the rest unexplained. The V and J calls and the clone size are those of that table, but D and trimming were determined from the DNA. A total of 4,000 to 4,500 clones appear in this sample, just under 95% of them only once. The ten largest clonotypes hold 4% to 5.5% of the sample.

The time point label, read with the paper, signifies: 30 days after allo-HCT. Blood from recipients was drawn roughly 28 days before transplant, then again at days 30, 100 and 180 after transplant. Nuclei Lysis Solution was used to extract genomic DNA from fresh or cryopreserved unfractionated peripheral blood mononuclear cells. The sequenced sample was peripheral blood mononuclear cells, obtained 30 days after allogeneic stem cell transplant. The rearrangement combines TRBV19 with TRBJ2-7, with TRBD1 as a weak D call on 5 bases. This receptor was identified in a male patient aged 70-79 years who had an allogeneic stem cell transplant from an unrelated donor, so T cells may come from the graft donor. Some clones in this sample may be carry-over from other donors' samples. The nucleotide sequence is TGTGCCAGTAGCCAGGGCGGATGGTCCTACGAGCAGTACTTC. Its coded protein is CASSQGGWSYEQYF.